The T cell receptor beta chain under discussion was sequenced for a study of blood T cell repertoires in COVID-19. Study at large: Samples representing acute and convalescent COVID-19 were sourced from the United States, Italy and Spain. Sources were T cells, B-cell-depleted T cells, or PBMCs; the material itself was cDNA or gDNA.

Germline CDR1 and CDR2: SQVTM and ANQGSEA. This CDR3 region has 13 residues. Trimming took off 4 bases at V and 0 bases at J, with 7 bases between the two ends. In the original processing: Using reference gene primer amplification, nucleated cell counts were estimated. Sequenced by immunoSEQ multiplex PCR; TCRdb stores in-frame clones only, minus some. D and trimming were read from the DNA, whereas the V and J calls and clone size are those reported in that table. The sample carries 99,000 or so clones, roughly 76% recorded once. The J gene is TRBJ1-3, the V gene TRBV29-1; a possible D gene is TRBD1 (5 bases). Sequenced material: peripheral blood. This sequence was found in a woman aged 70 to 79 with acute or convalescent COVID-19. The CDR3 DNA is TGCAGCGTTGGGGGGGGCTCTGGAAACACCATATATTTT. Amino acid sequence: CSVGGGSGNTIYF.